These 27 T cell receptor beta chains share one sample of origin, sequenced in a study of blood T cell repertoires in COVID-19. Produced via immunoSEQ multiplex PCR; TCRdb's table is partial and in-frame only. The repertoire holds a few hundred thousand clones, roughly 88% seen once, with approximately 13% in the top ten. The sequenced material came from peripheral blood. Receptor source: a man older than 75 with acute or convalescent COVID-19.

V gene TRBV3-1 (or the pseudogene TRBV3-2) combines with J gene TRBJ1-6, with 8 positions matching TRBD1. Looked up from germline, CDR1 is LGHDT and CDR2 is YNNKEL (reference sequence). Unmatched junction bases numbered 8, after V lost 10 bases and J lost 6 bases. This CDR3 has 14 residues. In nucleotides, the CDR3 is TGTGCCACCTCAGGACAGGGTGCTAATTCACCCCTCCACTTT. It translates to CATSGQGANSPLHF.

This clone was found a few times. The V call is TRBV6-4, the J call TRBJ1-6; 11 nucleotides align to TRBD1. This CDR3 has 15 amino acids. The trim removed 4 bases at V and 10 bases at J, leaving 6 bases unmatched. Per germline, CDR1 MRHNA and CDR2 SNTAGT. CDR3 residues: CASSAWTGGWSPLHF. CDR3 DNA: TGTGCCAGCAGTGCATGGACAGGGGGCTGGTCACCCCTCCACTTT.

This sequence joins TRBV5-4 and TRBJ2-1, with D tentatively TRBD1 (6 bases). V was trimmed by 0 bases and J by 4 bases, leaving 11 bases between them. The germline V gene encodes CDR1 SGHNT and CDR2 YYREEE (reference sequence). There are 15 residues in the CDR3. The CDR3, as DNA: TGTGCCAGCAGCTTGGGCAGGGGAATATACAATGAGCAGTTCTTC. This sequence encodes CASSLGRGIYNEQFF.

The chain uses TRBV4-2 and TRBJ2-7, with TRBD1 matching 7 bases. The CDR3 is made up of 15 amino acids. CDR1 is LGHNA and CDR2 is YNFKEQ in the germline V gene. The ends lost 0 bases at V and 2 bases at J; junction bases unmatched: 4. The CDR3 reads CASSQDPGTAYEQYF. In DNA form, the CDR3 reads TGTGCCAGCAGCCAAGACCCCGGGACAGCCTACGAGCAGTACTTC.

CDR3 DNA: TGCGCCAGCAGCTTATCGGCGGCAGGGCAAGTGAAAAATGGCTACACCTTC. Protein product: CASSLSAAGQVKNGYTF. The V call is TRBV5-1, the J call TRBJ1-2; tentative D call: TRBD1 (5 bases). This CDR3 contains 17 residues. CDR1 is SGHRS and CDR2 is YFSETQ in the germline V gene. Trimming cost V 2 bases and J 6 bases, with 23 bases left between them.

This chain links TRBV5-4 with TRBJ2-7, with 9 bases matching TRBD1. Per germline, CDR1 SGHNT and CDR2 YYREEE (reference sequence). The V segment lost 4 bases and the J segment 2 bases; nucleotides outside the gene matches: 7. The CDR3 loop spans 15 amino acids. The CDR3 region has the DNA TGTGCCAGCAGCGTGGACGGGACAGGGACCTACGAGCAGTACTTC. Translation: CASSVDGTGTYEQYF. The complete variable domain, with remaining parts taken from reference TRBV5-4 and TRBJ2-7, reads ETGVTQSPTHLIKTRGQQVTLRCSSQSGHNTVSWYQQALGQGPQFIFQYYREEENGRGNFPPRFSGLQFPNYSSELNVNALELDDSALYLCASSVDGTGTYEQYFGPGTRLTVT.

The chain combines TRBV18 with TRBJ2-3; 10 bases match TRBD2. This CDR3 comprises 17 residues. Germline trimming cut 0 bases from V and 1 base from J; bases unmatched to any gene: 4. Germline V gives CDR1 KGHSH, CDR2 LQKENI. CDR3 residues: CASSPPGLAGGTDTQYF. The CDR3 DNA reads TGTGCCAGCTCACCACCGGGGCTAGCGGGAGGCACAGATACGCAGTATTTT.

This chain connects TRBV7-3 to TRBJ2-1; 12 bases fit TRBD2. This CDR3 spans 16 amino acids. Per germline, CDR1 SGHTA and CDR2 FQGTGA. V was pared by 1 base and J by 6 bases, with 4 bases of the junction left unmatched. The CDR3 DNA sequence: TGTGCCAGCAGCTTAATCGCTAGCGGGAGGGGCAATGAGCAGTTCTTC. This translates into CASSLIASGRGNEQFF.

V gene TRBV24-1 combines with J gene TRBJ2-1; D may be TRBD2 (6 bases). The germline V gene encodes CDR1 KGHDR and CDR2 SFDVKD. V dropped 4 bases and J dropped 1 base, with 28 bases sitting between them. This CDR3 spans 21 amino acids. CDR3 amino acids: CATSDLPGLPTRGSSYNEQFF. CDR3 coding DNA: TGTGCCACCAGTGACTTACCGGGACTTCCCACCCGAGGAAGTTCCTACAATGAGCAGTTCTTC.

The genes are TRBV6-5 and TRBJ1-5, with unresolved D. CDR3 size: 14 residues. CDR1 is MNHEY and CDR2 is SVGAGI in the germline V gene. The CDR3 region is CDILPSQVNQPQHF. CDR3 bases: TGTGACATACTCCCATCGCAGGTCAATCAGCCCCAGCATTTT.

The V gene is TRBV10-3, the J gene TRBJ2-1; TRBD2 agrees at 10 bases. The germline V gene encodes CDR1 ENHRY and CDR2 SYGVKD. The CDR3 length is 16 residues. The ends lost 0 bases at V and 9 bases at J; junction bases unmatched: 8. As DNA, the CDR3 is TGTGCCATCAGTGAGTCGACGGCGGCTAGCGGGAGTGAGCAGTTCTTC. Protein product: CAISESTAASGSEQFF.

V is TRBV5-1 and J is TRBJ2-1; TRBD1 agrees at 7 bases. The CDR3 is made up of 13 amino acids. Germline V gene lookup returns CDR1 SGHRS and CDR2 YFSETQ. J lost 9 bases, V lost 6 bases, and 9 bases had no gene match. This chain's CDR3 is CASTIEGASEQFF. In DNA form, the CDR3 reads TGCGCCAGCACCATTGAGGGGGCCAGTGAGCAGTTCTTC.

CDR3 in DNA: TGTGCCAGCTCCTCAACCCGACTAGCGGGAGGGGGACACTACGAGCAGTACTTC. It yields the protein CASSSTRLAGGGHYEQYF. The chain has TRBV18 and TRBJ2-7; 14 bases are shared with TRBD2. Per germline, CDR1 KGHSH and CDR2 LQKENI. CDR3 length equals 18 residues. Trimming at V came to 6 bases and at J to 3 bases, leaving 13 bases not matched to a gene.

The chain uses TRBV2 and TRBJ1-2, with D maybe TRBD1 (6 bases). CDR3 length: 14 residues. Germline V gene sequence: CDR1 SNHLY, CDR2 FYNNEI. The V and J ends lost 8 bases and 7 bases respectively, with 20 bases between them. DNA of the CDR3: TGTGCCAGCGAAGGGGGGGTTTATGCAGCTGGCTACACCTTC. Protein sequence: CASEGGVYAAGYTF. The full variable domain, rest sourced from reference TRBV2 and TRBJ1-2, is EPEVTQTPSHQVTQMGQEVILRCVPISNHLYFYWYRQILGQKVEFLVSFYNNEISEKSEIFDDQFSVERPDGSNFTLKIRSTKLEDSAMYFCASEGGVYAAGYTFGSGTRLTVV.

The chain recombines TRBV18 with TRBJ2-2; maybe TRBD2 (6 bases). This CDR3 contains 17 residues. Deletions cut 1 base from V and 2 bases from J, with 14 bases between. Germline V CDR1 and CDR2: KGHSH, LQKENI. The CDR3 spells CASSPLQGTYNTGELFF. CDR3 sequence (DNA): TGTGCCAGCTCACCACTACAAGGGACTTATAACACCGGGGAGCTGTTTTTT. Filled out from reference TRBV18 and TRBJ2-2, the complete variable domain reads NAGVMQNPRHLVRRRGQEARLRCSPMKGHSHVYWYRQLPEEGLKFMVYLQKENIIDESGMPKERFSAEFPKEGPSILRIQQVVRGDSAAYFCASSPLQGTYNTGELFFGEGSRLTVL.

V usage is TRBV5-8 and J usage is TRBJ2-2; maybe TRBD2 (6 bases). V was trimmed by 3 bases and J by 14 bases, leaving 26 bases between them. The CDR3 loop spans 16 amino acids. Per the germline V gene, CDR1 is SGHTS and CDR2 is YDEGEE. CDR3 amino acids: CASSSGEAPSVDALFF. Here the CDR3 DNA reads TGTGCCAGCAGCTCCGGGGAGGCACCCTCAGTGGATGCTCTGTTTTTT.

The chain employs TRBV11-3 and TRBJ2-3; tentative D call: TRBD1 (5 bases). Trimming stripped 5 bases from V and 6 bases from J, with 12 bases between. The CDR3 runs 13 residues. Looked up from germline, CDR1 is SGHNT and CDR2 is YENEEA. CDR3 amino acids: CASSPRRADTQYF. The CDR3 nucleotides are TGTGCCAGCAGCCCGCGCAGGGCGGATACGCAGTATTTT.

This clone occurred once. This sequence joins TRBV29-1 and TRBJ1-2; D gene ambiguous. Trimming removed 3 bases at V and 0 bases at J, with 8 bases between. The CDR3 runs to 13 residues. Germline V CDR1 and CDR2: SQVTM, ANQGSEA. CDR3: CSVETGANYGYTF. The CDR3 nucleotides are TGCAGCGTTGAGACGGGAGCTAACTATGGCTACACCTTC.

The chain links TRBV3-1 (or the pseudogene TRBV3-2) to TRBJ2-2; 8 nucleotides match TRBD2. The germline V gene encodes CDR1 LGHDT and CDR2 YNNKEL (reference sequence). V shed 4 bases, J shed 5 bases, and the junction held 15 bases outside the gene matches. This CDR3 contains 18 residues. The CDR3 region is CASSPHLGRDDRTGELFF. The DNA of the CDR3 is TGTGCCAGCAGCCCACACCTCGGGAGGGATGACAGGACCGGGGAGCTGTTTTTT.

The chain has TRBV4-2 and TRBJ1-1; D remains unclear. Trimming cost V 2 bases and J 0 bases, with 7 bases left between them. Germline-derived CDR1 and CDR2 are LGHNA and YNFKEQ. The length of the CDR3 is 14 residues. As DNA, the CDR3 is TGTGCCAGCAGCCAAAGAGAAATGAACACTGAAGCTTTCTTT. Its translation: CASSQREMNTEAFF.

This clone was found a few times. The rearrangement uses TRBV2 and TRBJ1-1, with 9 bases lining up with TRBD1. Trimming took 4 bases from V and 6 from J; bases not matched to a gene: 6. Germline V gene data show CDR1 as SNHLY and CDR2 as FYNNEI. The CDR3 has 14 residues. The DNA of the CDR3 is TGTGCCAGCAGTGGGGACAGGGCGCTTGCTGAAGCTTTCTTT. It encodes CASSGDRALAEAFF. The full variable domain, with the rest looked up from reference TRBV2 and TRBJ1-1, is EPEVTQTPSHQVTQMGQEVILRCVPISNHLYFYWYRQILGQKVEFLVSFYNNEISEKSEIFDDQFSVERPDGSNFTLKIRSTKLEDSAMYFCASSGDRALAEAFFGQGTRLTVV.

The rearrangement links TRBV19 to TRBJ2-1; 10 nucleotides agree with TRBD2. The CDR3 is made up of 15 amino acids. J gave up 1 base and V 6 bases, and 3 bases lay outside the gene matches. Germline CDR1 and CDR2: LNHDA and SQIVND (reference sequence). CDR3 sequence reads: CASRQTSGSYNEQFF. The CDR3 region has the DNA TGTGCCAGTAGGCAGACTAGCGGGTCCTACAATGAGCAGTTCTTC.

The chain joins TRBV7-9 to TRBJ2-3; 10 bases agree with TRBD1. Germline CDR1 SEHNR, CDR2 FQNEAQ (reference sequence). The ends lost 4 bases at V and 3 bases at J; junction bases unmatched: 7. CDR3 length: 16 residues. CDR3 residues: CASSYRQGAATDTQYF. CDR3 coding DNA: TGTGCCAGCAGCTACCGACAGGGGGCTGCGACAGATACGCAGTATTTT.

This clone was recorded only once. The chain is built from TRBV5-1 and TRBJ1-1; D is uncertain. The V end lost 0 bases, the J end lost 11 bases, and 17 bases lay between the germline ends. Germline V gene data show CDR1 as SGHRS and CDR2 as YFSETQ. The CDR3 is 14 residues long. This CDR3 is CASSLATAGLPAFF. The CDR3 bases are TGCGCCAGCAGCTTGGCTACAGCGGGGTTACCGGCTTTCTTT.

The J gene is TRBJ1-5, the V gene TRBV7-2, with D possibly matching TRBD1 (6 bases). Germline V gene sequence: CDR1 SGHTA, CDR2 FQGNSA. V gave up 5 bases and J gave up 6 bases, with 14 bases separating them. The CDR3 runs 14 residues. CDR3 coding DNA: TGTGCCAGCAGCCCGGGGGGCGGGGCTCAGCCCCAGCATTTT. Translation gives CASSPGGGAQPQHF.

This chain connects TRBV6-5 to TRBJ1-6; TRBD1 is a possible D gene (5 bases). V dropped 7 bases and J dropped 8 bases, with 9 bases sitting between them. Germline values: CDR1 MNHEY, CDR2 SVGAGI. The CDR3 runs 12 residues. The DNA of the CDR3 is TGTGCCAGCAAGCAGGGTGATTCACCCCTCCACTTT. It encodes CASKQGDSPLHF.

The V call is TRBV6-5, the J call TRBJ2-7; a weak D match, TRBD2 (6 bases). The germline V gene encodes CDR1 MNHEY and CDR2 SVGAGI. The CDR3 is 14 residues long. With 4 bases removed from V and 0 bases from J, the gap between germline ends came to 10 bases. For the CDR3, the DNA is TGTGCCAGCAGTTCGGGGGACGTCTCCTACGAGCAGTACTTC. As protein: CASSSGDVSYEQYF.